The clone carrying this T cell receptor beta chain was counted only a few times. Antigen specificity is unknown. This CDR3 spans 14 amino acids. The germline V and J ends were trimmed by 6 bases and 2 bases, with 11 bases remaining between them. Germline CDR1 is MNHNS and CDR2 is SASEGT. The data belong to a study of regulatory T cells in long-lasting Graves disease. General study points: Lower TCR diversity was seen in persistent Graves' patients than in newly diagnosed ones. Persistent disease preferred TRBV28, TRBJ1-2 and TRBJ2-5; new disease, TRBV20-1 and TRBJ2-1.

Researchers made TCR beta libraries by using iRepertoire HTBI primers and running Arm-PCR on CDR3 regions. TCRdb redid the calling of the multiplex PCR reads with MiXCR, one entry per CDR3 protein. The data hold 400,000 to 600,000 distinct CDR3 sequences, with 20% to 25% observed a single time. As to time point: persistent/refractory GD, antithyroid drugs over 5 years with positive TRAb. Generation of the TCR library employed RNA extracted from PBMCs. Doctors identified Graves' disease using the American Thyroid Association guidelines. An endocrinology department in Xi'an, China, supplied the patients.

The source was peripheral blood mononuclear cells (PBMCs), collected when the disease was refractory, from a patient treated with antithyroid drugs. This receptor was identified in a female donor with Graves disease. The gene calls are TRBV6-1 and TRBJ1-5, with D uncertain. CDR3 sequence reads: CASRGWNGNQPQHF. The CDR3, as DNA: TGTGCCAGCAGGGGCTGGAATGGCAATCAGCCCCAGCATTTT.